The clone carrying this TCR beta chain was picked up one time. Its antigen is as yet unknown. The sample belongs to a study of vaccination and CD4 T cells after COVID-19. The treatment is: roughly ten-day PBMC culture with coronavirus spike peptide pools or control peptides (ViraFEST assay). Sequencing of the DNA from cultured CD4+ T cells was carried out with the Oncomine TCR Beta short-read assay. TCRdb called the PCR reads again in MiXCR, with one record for every CDR3 protein. The sample records around 12,000 distinct CDR3 sequences, approximately 58% being singletons. The germline V gene has CDR1 LGHNT and CDR2 FRNRAP. The V gene lost 1 base and the J gene lost 3 bases, with 22 bases spanning the gap. The length of the CDR3 is 18 residues.

The source is a human donor who had recovered from COVID-19. The rearrangement joins TRBV12-5 to TRBJ2-7; D gene unclear. The sample was CD4+ T cells from blood, cultured in vitro. DNA of the CDR3: TGTGCTAGTGGTTTGGGGATCTTAGGAAGGCCGTCATTCTACGAGCAGTACTTC. As protein: CASGLGILGRPSFYEQYF. Combining the CDR3 with reference TRBV12-5 and TRBJ2-7 gives the whole variable domain DARVTQTPRHKVTEMGQEVTMRCQPILGHNTVFWYRQTMMQGLELLAYFRNRAPLDDSGMPKDRFSAEMPDATLATLKIQPSEPRDSAVYFCASGLGILGRPSFYEQYFGPGTRLTVT.